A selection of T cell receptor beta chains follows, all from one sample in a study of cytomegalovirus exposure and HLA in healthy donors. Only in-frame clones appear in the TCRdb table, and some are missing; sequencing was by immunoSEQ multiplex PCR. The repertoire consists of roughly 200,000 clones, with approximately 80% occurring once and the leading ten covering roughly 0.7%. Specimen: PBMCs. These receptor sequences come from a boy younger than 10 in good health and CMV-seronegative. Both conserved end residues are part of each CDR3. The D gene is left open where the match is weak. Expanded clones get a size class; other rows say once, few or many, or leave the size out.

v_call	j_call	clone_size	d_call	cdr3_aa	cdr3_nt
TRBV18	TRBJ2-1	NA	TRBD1	CASSPQGAYNEQFF	TGTGCCAGCTCACCACAGGGGGCATACAATGAGCAGTTCTTC
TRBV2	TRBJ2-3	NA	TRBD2	CASSNLPGLSGDTQYF	TGTGCCAGCTCAAACCTTCCGGGACTAAGCGGAGATACGCAGTATTTT
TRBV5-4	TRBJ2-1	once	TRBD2	CASSTSGRGLYNEQFF	TGTGCCAGCAGCACAAGCGGGAGGGGACTCTACAATGAGCAGTTCTTC
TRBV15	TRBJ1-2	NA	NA	CATSSPSIRGYTF	TGTGCCACCAGCAGCCCCTCTATTCGAGGCTACACCTTC
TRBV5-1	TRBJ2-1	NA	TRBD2	CASSTTSGGASYNEQFF	TGCGCCAGCAGCACTACTAGCGGAGGAGCTTCCTACAATGAGCAGTTCTTC
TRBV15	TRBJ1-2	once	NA	CATSRDKGVGGYTF	TGTGCCACCAGCAGAGATAAAGGAGTCGGTGGCTACACCTTC
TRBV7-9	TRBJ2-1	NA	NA	CASSLAGAYNNEQFF	TGTGCCAGCAGCTTAGCGGGAGCTTACAACAATGAGCAGTTCTTC
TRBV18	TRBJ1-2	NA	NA	CASSPRQPEGGYTF	TGTGCCAGCTCACCACGTCAACCCGAGGGAGGCTACACCTTC
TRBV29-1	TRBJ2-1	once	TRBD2	CSVVGTMIHEQFF	TGCAGCGTTGTCGGGACTATGATCCATGAGCAGTTCTTC
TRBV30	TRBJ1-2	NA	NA	CAWSVSGYGYTF	TGTGCCTGGAGTGTATCGGGCTATGGCTACACCTTC
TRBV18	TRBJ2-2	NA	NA	CASSPLRGISSGELFF	TGTGCCAGCTCACCTTTACGAGGAATTTCCTCCGGGGAGCTGTTTTTT
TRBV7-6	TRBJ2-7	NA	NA	CASSLADCNF	TGTGCCAGCAGCTTAGCGGACTGCAACTTC
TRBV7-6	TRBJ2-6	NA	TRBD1	CASGLQGAVPGANVLTF	TGTGCCAGCGGTCTACAGGGGGCGGTTCCTGGGGCCAACGTCCTGACTTTC
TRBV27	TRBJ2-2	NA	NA	CASSFSGELFF	TGTGCCAGCAGTTTCTCCGGGGAGCTGTTTTTT
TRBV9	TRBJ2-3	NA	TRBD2	CASSSGLAGYTDTQYF	TGTGCCAGCAGCTCCGGACTAGCGGGATACACAGATACGCAGTATTTT
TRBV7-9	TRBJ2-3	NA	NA	CASSFRGDLSTDTQYF	TGTGCCAGCAGCTTCCGCGGGGACCTTAGCACAGATACGCAGTATTTT
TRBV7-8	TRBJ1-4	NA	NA	CASSLVGATNEKLFF	TGTGCCAGCAGCTTAGTCGGGGCAACTAATGAAAAACTGTTTTTT
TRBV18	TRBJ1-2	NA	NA	CASSPRERIHGYTF	TGTGCCAGCTCACCACGGGAGAGAATTCATGGCTACACCTTC
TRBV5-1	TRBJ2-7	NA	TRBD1	CASSLEGQGAPYEQYF	TGCGCCAGCAGCTTGGAGGGCCAGGGGGCCCCCTACGAGCAGTACTTC
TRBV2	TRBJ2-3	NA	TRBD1	CATDRGWVDTQYF	TGTGCCACAGACAGGGGCTGGGTAGATACGCAGTATTTT
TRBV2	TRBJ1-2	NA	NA	CASSVAGNGGYTF	TGTGCCAGCAGTGTCGCAGGAAACGGTGGCTACACCTTC
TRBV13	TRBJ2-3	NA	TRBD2	CASRPAGDLTDTQYF	TGTGCCAGCCGCCCGGCGGGAGACCTCACAGATACGCAGTATTTT
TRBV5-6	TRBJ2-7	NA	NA	CASSGLAEAYEQYF	TGTGCCAGCAGCGGGTTAGCGGAGGCCTACGAGCAGTACTTC
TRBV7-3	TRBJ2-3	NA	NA	CASSLMVAASDTQYF	TGTGCCAGCAGCTTAATGGTAGCCGCTTCAGATACGCAGTATTTT
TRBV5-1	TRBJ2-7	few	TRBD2	CASGNRTSGSYEQYF	TGCGCCAGCGGAAACCGGACTAGCGGATCCTACGAGCAGTACTTC
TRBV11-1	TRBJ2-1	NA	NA	CASSPGVNEQFF	TGTGCCAGCAGCCCCGGTGTCAATGAGCAGTTCTTC
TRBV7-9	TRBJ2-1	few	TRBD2	CASSLELADNEQFF	TGTGCCAGCAGCTTAGAACTAGCGGACAATGAGCAGTTCTTC
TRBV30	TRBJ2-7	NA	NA	CAWTTDTSYEQYF	TGTGCCTGGACCACCGACACTTCCTACGAGCAGTACTTC
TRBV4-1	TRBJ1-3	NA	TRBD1	CASSPLRQGGGNTIYF	TGCGCCAGCAGCCCCCTTCGACAGGGGGGTGGAAACACCATATATTTT
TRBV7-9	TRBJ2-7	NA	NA	CASSRTDSSYEQYF	TGTGCCAGCAGCCGGACCGACAGCTCCTACGAGCAGTACTTC
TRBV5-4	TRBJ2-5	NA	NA	CASSPTTAGPGETQYF	TGTGCCAGCAGCCCAACGACAGCTGGCCCAGGGGAGACCCAGTACTTC
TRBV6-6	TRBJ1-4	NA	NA	CASGGGQLNEKLFF	TGTGCCAGTGGGGGCGGACAACTTAATGAAAAACTGTTTTTT
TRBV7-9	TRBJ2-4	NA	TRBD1	CASSPVRPLGQGANIQYF	TGTGCCAGCAGCCCCGTTCGCCCCCTCGGACAGGGGGCGAACATTCAGTACTTC
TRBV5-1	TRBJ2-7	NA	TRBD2	CASSLTAGGPHEQYF	TGCGCCAGCAGCTTGACGGCGGGAGGGCCACACGAGCAGTACTTC
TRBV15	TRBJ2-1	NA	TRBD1	CATSTRQGNNEQFF	TGTGCCACCAGCACACGACAGGGAAACAATGAGCAGTTCTTC
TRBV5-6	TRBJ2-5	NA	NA	CASSFWSDRGQETQYF	TGTGCCAGCAGCTTCTGGTCAGATAGGGGCCAAGAGACCCAGTACTTC
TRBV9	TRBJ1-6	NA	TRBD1	CASSVVGDRDSPLHF	TGTGCCAGCAGCGTAGTTGGGGACAGGGATTCACCCCTCCACTTT
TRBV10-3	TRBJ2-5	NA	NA	CAISGNPQEETQYF	TGTGCCATCAGCGGCAACCCACAGGAAGAGACCCAGTACTTC
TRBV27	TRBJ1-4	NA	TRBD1	CASSLGTVSGKLFF	TGTGCCAGCAGTCTCGGGACAGTGTCCGGAAAACTGTTTTTT
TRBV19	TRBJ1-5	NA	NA	CASSIDGFGGNQPQHF	TGTGCCAGTAGTATTGATGGGTTCGGAGGCAATCAGCCCCAGCATTTT
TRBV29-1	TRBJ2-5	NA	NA	CSVGRTAPGEQYF	TGCAGCGTCGGTCGGACTGCTCCCGGGGAGCAGTACTTC
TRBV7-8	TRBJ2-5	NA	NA	CASSLGAQETQYF	TGTGCCAGCAGCTTGGGGGCCCAAGAGACCCAGTACTTC
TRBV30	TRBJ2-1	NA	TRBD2	CAAKTSGGFGEQFF	TGTGCCGCTAAGACTAGCGGGGGTTTTGGGGAGCAGTTCTTC
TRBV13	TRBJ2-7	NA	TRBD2	CASSLGLAGAHEQYF	TGTGCCAGCAGCTTAGGACTAGCGGGAGCCCACGAGCAGTACTTC
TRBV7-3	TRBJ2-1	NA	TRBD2	CASSWTSGGAGNEQFF	TGTGCCAGCAGCTGGACTAGCGGGGGGGCCGGCAATGAGCAGTTCTTC
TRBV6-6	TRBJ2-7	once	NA	CASQASLFCEQYF	TGTGCCAGCCAAGCTAGCTTGTTTTGCGAGCAGTACTTC